The 26 T cell receptor beta chains listed next were all sequenced from one sample in a study of T cells in Graves' hyperthyroidism and ophthalmopathy. It was RNA transcripts that yielded the amplified TCR beta CDR3 regions. Researchers ran a first-round RT-PCR on the TCR CDR3 using the HTBI primer set. TCRdb re-derived calls from the multiplex PCR reads in MiXCR, one entry per CDR3 protein. The data contain about 400,000 distinct CDR3 sequences, about 15% of them singletons. Material: blood. The receptors derive from a woman aged 18-29 years with Graves' hyperthyroidism.

There are many counts of this clonotype. The chain joins TRBV19 to TRBJ2-5; 13 nucleotides agree with TRBD2. J gave up 4 bases and V 3 bases, and 5 bases lay outside the gene matches. The CDR3 spans 16 residues. Germline values: CDR1 LNHDA, CDR2 SQIVND (reference sequence). The CDR3 loop is CASSIGTSGRGETQYF. CDR3 coding DNA: TGTGCCAGTAGTATTGGAACTAGCGGGAGGGGAGAGACCCAGTACTTC. Together with reference TRBV19 and TRBJ2-5, the CDR3 gives the full variable domain: DGGITQSPKYLFRKEGQNVTLSCEQNLNHDAMYWYRQDPGQGLRLIYYSQIVNDFQKGDIAEGYSVSREKKESFPLTVTSAQKNPTAFYLCASSIGTSGRGETQYFGPGTRLLVL.

In its sample, this clonotype was seen many times. The chain joins TRBV2 to TRBJ1-5, with D tentatively TRBD1 (5 bases). CDR3 length equals 15 residues. CDR1 SNHLY and CDR2 FYNNEI come from the germline V gene. V was cut by 2 bases and J by 3 bases, with 11 bases left in between. CDR3 residues: CASSEMGQLNQPQHF. In nucleotides, the CDR3 is TGTGCCAGCAGTGAAATGGGGCAGCTCAATCAGCCCCAGCATTTT.

In this sample, this clonotype turned up many times. The J gene is TRBJ2-1, the V gene TRBV3-1; a weak D match, TRBD2 (5 bases). V was clipped by 2 bases and J by 7 bases, with 12 bases between them. From germline, CDR1 is LGHDT and CDR2 YNNKEL (reference sequence). This CDR3 is 14 amino acids long. The CDR3 bases are TGTGCCAGCAGCCAATCCGCGGGCAATAATGAGCAGTTCTTC. Protein sequence: CASSQSAGNNEQFF.

This clonotype was counted ten times or more. The V call is TRBV5-1, the J call TRBJ1-2; no clear D. Deletions cut 3 bases from V and 4 bases from J, with 16 bases between. CDR3 size: 15 residues. Germline CDR1 and CDR2: SGHRS and YFSETQ. CDR3 bases: TGCGCCAGCAGCTCTTCGAGCGGGCACGGCTATGGCTACACCTTC. Protein product: CASSSSSGHGYGYTF.

This clonotype was detected ten times or more. The chain recombines TRBV19 with TRBJ1-1; D not certain. V was clipped by 5 bases and J by 1 base, with 20 bases between them. This CDR3 has 17 residues. CDR1 and CDR2 (germline): LNHDA, SQIVND (reference sequence). The CDR3 region is CASSETAGIGANTEAFF. The CDR3 DNA follows: TGTGCCAGTAGTGAGACGGCAGGCATCGGCGCGAACACTGAAGCTTTCTTT.

The chain employs TRBV9 and TRBJ2-7; TRBD1 agrees at 7 bases. This CDR3 spans 15 amino acids. Germline values: CDR1 SGDLS, CDR2 YYNGEE. The trim removed 3 bases at V and 4 bases at J, leaving 10 bases unmatched. As DNA, the CDR3 is TGTGCCAGCAGCGCTACCGGGACAGCGACTTACGAGCAGTACTTC. It specifies CASSATGTATYEQYF.

Ten or more counts support this clonotype. V gene TRBV10-3 combines with J gene TRBJ2-1, with 7 bases fitting TRBD2. Germline lookup yields CDR1 ENHRY and CDR2 SYGVKD. J lost 0 bases, V lost 4 bases, and 3 bases had no gene match. The CDR3 is 15 residues long. The CDR3 here is CAISGGGSSYNEQFF. The CDR3 DNA is TGTGCCATCAGTGGGGGGGGAAGCTCCTACAATGAGCAGTTCTTC.

The table lists this clonotype with many counts. The chain couples TRBV20-1 to TRBJ2-3; D unresolved. V was pared by 3 bases and J by 2 bases, with 6 bases between. The CDR3 runs to 12 residues. The germline V gene has CDR1 DFQATT and CDR2 SNEGSKA (reference sequence). This CDR3 is CSASLNTDTQYF. The CDR3 DNA sequence: TGCAGTGCTAGTCTAAACACAGATACGCAGTATTTT.

This rearrangement joins TRBV28 to TRBJ2-1, with a tentative D call TRBD2 (6 bases). CDR1 is MDHEN and CDR2 is SYDVKM in the germline V gene. V was pared by 7 bases and J by 8 bases, with 9 bases between. The CDR3 totals 11 residues. This chain's CDR3 is CASKGGDEQFF. CDR3 DNA sequence: TGTGCCAGCAAGGGAGGCGATGAGCAGTTCTTC.

Ten or more counts support this clonotype. V and J are TRBV5-1 and TRBJ1-2; the D gene is possibly TRBD1 (6 bases). The germline CDR1 and CDR2 sequences are SGHRS and YFSETQ. The CDR3 has 15 amino acids. Trimming shortened V by 4 bases and J by 5 bases, and 18 bases separated the two germline ends. CDR3 protein: CASSPRGQTVYGYTF. CDR3 nucleotide sequence: TGCGCCAGCAGCCCGAGAGGACAGACGGTTTATGGCTACACCTTC.

This clonotype was recorded at least ten times. The chain links TRBV2 to TRBJ2-7; TRBD1 agrees at 7 bases. This CDR3 has 14 residues. Per the germline V gene, CDR1 is SNHLY and CDR2 is FYNNEI. With V trimmed by 8 bases and J by 5 bases, 12 bases remained unmatched. CDR3 sequence (DNA): TGTGCCAGCGGATTTTTAGGGGGCAGCAACGAGCAGTACTTC. Its translation is CASGFLGGSNEQYF.

The chain couples TRBV6-1 to TRBJ2-1, with TRBD2 matching over 10 bases. V lost 10 bases and J lost 7; bases outside the gene matches: 16. In germline, CDR1 is MNHNS, CDR2 SASEGT. The CDR3 length is 16 residues. The CDR3 DNA reads TGTGCCACGCAGGGCACCCTAGCGGGAGTCCAAAATGAGCAGTTCTTC. Translation gives CATQGTLAGVQNEQFF.

The V call is TRBV4-1, the J call TRBJ2-2, with 9 bases aligning to TRBD2. The CDR3 runs to 17 residues. CDR1 and CDR2 from the germline V gene are MGHRA and YSYEKL. Trimming at V came to 0 bases and at J to 4 bases, leaving 6 bases not matched to a gene. The CDR3: CASSQERRRGGTGELFF. CDR3 sequence (DNA): TGCGCCAGCAGCCAAGAACGACGGCGGGGGGGCACCGGGGAGCTGTTTTTT.

This clonotype appeared many times. The chain combines TRBV7-9 with TRBJ2-3, with D perhaps matching TRBD1 (5 bases). V shed 0 bases and J shed 0 bases, with 7 bases lying between them. The CDR3 spans 15 residues. Germline CDR1 reads SEHNR; CDR2 reads FQNEAQ (reference sequence). CDR3 DNA sequence: TGTGCCAGCAGCTTAGCCCAGGGCAGCACAGATACGCAGTATTTT. Amino acids: CASSLAQGSTDTQYF.

The sample holds one count of this clonotype. The V gene is TRBV12-3 or TRBV12-4, the J gene TRBJ1-1; 12 positions agree with TRBD1. The CDR3 covers 14 residues. V trimming: 6 bases; J trimming: 7 bases; junction bases outside the gene matches: 6. The CDR3 nucleotides read TGTGCCAGCAGCTACGGGACAGGGGGCAATGAAGCTTTCTTT. Translated, it gives CASSYGTGGNEAFF.

Only one count was recorded for this clonotype. The V call is TRBV6-1, the J call TRBJ2-5, with 7 positions matching TRBD2. V shed 7 bases, J shed 1 base, and the junction held 6 bases outside the gene matches. The CDR3 is 14 amino acids. From germline, CDR1 is MNHNS and CDR2 SASEGT. For the CDR3, the DNA is TGTGCCAGCACCGCCCCGGGGGGCCAAGAGACCCAGTACTTC. It yields the protein CASTAPGGQETQYF.

This clonotype was picked up many times. V gene TRBV19 combines with J gene TRBJ1-4; D might be TRBD1 (6 bases). The CDR3 totals 14 residues. V was shortened by 6 bases and J by 8 bases, with 16 bases between the two germline ends. Germline CDR1 reads LNHDA; CDR2 reads SQIVND (reference sequence). CDR3 sequence (DNA): TGTGCCAGTAGAAAAAACAGGGTTAGAGAAAAACTGTTTTTT. It is translated as CASRKNRVREKLFF.

The chain joins TRBV29-1 to TRBJ2-1; the match to TRBD2 covers 9 bases. Germline values: CDR1 SQVTM, CDR2 ANQGSEA. The CDR3 has 17 residues. V lost 3 bases, J lost 6 bases, and 15 bases stayed unmatched. In DNA, the CDR3 is TGCAGCGTTGATCTACGGTGGGGCGGGGGGGCATTCAATGAGCAGTTCTTC. As protein: CSVDLRWGGGAFNEQFF.

At least ten counts were recorded for this clonotype. The chain links TRBV18 to TRBJ2-7; 9 positions match TRBD1. CDR3 length: 16 amino acids. V lost 5 bases and J lost 7; bases outside the gene matches: 15. Germline V gives CDR1 KGHSH, CDR2 LQKENI. CDR3 protein: CASSSSRGQGVGEQYF. The CDR3 bases are TGTGCCAGCTCATCGTCCCGGGGACAGGGAGTGGGAGAGCAGTACTTC. Using reference TRBV18 and TRBJ2-7 for the parts outside the CDR3, the full variable domain is NAGVMQNPRHLVRRRGQEARLRCSPMKGHSHVYWYRQLPEEGLKFMVYLQKENIIDESGMPKERFSAEFPKEGPSILRIQQVVRGDSAAYFCASSSSRGQGVGEQYFGPGTRLTVT.

This clonotype was counted many times. This chain connects TRBV5-1 to TRBJ1-5; tentatively, D is TRBD1 (6 bases). Germline assignment: CDR1 SGHRS and CDR2 YFSETQ. V was cut by 4 bases and J by 5 bases, with 16 bases left in between. The CDR3 is 15 amino acids. The CDR3 nucleotides are TGCGCCAGCAGCGCCGGGGGCACGGGGGATCAGCCCCAGCATTTT. Amino acid sequence: CASSAGGTGDQPQHF.

This clonotype has ten or more counts. This chain connects TRBV6-1 to TRBJ1-3, with 8 positions matching TRBD1. The germline CDR1 and CDR2 sequences are MNHNS and SASEGT. V dropped 5 bases and J dropped 3; count of bases not matched to a gene: 15. This CDR3 is built from 18 residues. The CDR3 bases are TGTGCCAGCAGTACGCCTCCGACAGGGGCGAGTCTTGGAAACACCATATATTTT. Amino acid sequence: CASSTPPTGASLGNTIYF.

This clonotype was recorded at least ten times. The rearrangement joins TRBV20-1 to TRBJ1-2, with D possibly being TRBD1 (6 bases). V was trimmed by 3 bases and J by 4 bases, leaving 12 bases between them. CDR3 size: 13 residues. Per the germline V gene, CDR1 is DFQATT and CDR2 is SNEGSKA (reference sequence). CDR3 amino acids: CSARRGTAYGYTF. Here the CDR3 DNA reads TGCAGTGCTAGGAGGGGGACGGCCTATGGCTACACCTTC.

The CDR3 DNA follows: TGTGCCAGCAGCTTCCCTAGCGGGAGAAGCACAGATACGCAGTATTTT. This sequence encodes CASSFPSGRSTDTQYF. J is TRBJ2-3 and V is TRBV7-9; 10 bases map to TRBD2. V was clipped by 3 bases and J by 0 bases; unmatched bases: 3. The CDR3 contains 16 residues. Germline lookup yields CDR1 SEHNR and CDR2 FQNEAQ (reference sequence).

CDR3 region: CASSGTGGDQPQHF. CDR3 DNA: TGTGCCAGCAGTGGGACAGGTGGCGATCAGCCCCAGCATTTT. V gene TRBV2 combines with J gene TRBJ1-5; 7 positions agree with TRBD1. V lost 4 bases to trimming and J lost 5 bases; unmatched junction nucleotides: 5. This CDR3 region has 14 residues. Germline V CDR1 and CDR2: SNHLY, FYNNEI.

Notes on this clonotype: This clone may be a read error of a much larger clone one base away. The V and J genes are TRBV12-3 or TRBV12-4 and TRBJ1-1, with 7 bases that match TRBD1. V lost 6 bases and J lost 7; bases outside the gene matches: 8. The CDR3 has 13 amino acids. As DNA, the CDR3 is TGTGCCAGCAGGACGACAGGGTCCGGTGAAGCTTTCTTT. This gives the protein CASRTTGSGEAFF.

The genes are TRBV12-3 or TRBV12-4 and TRBJ1-2; tentatively, D is TRBD1 (6 bases). CDR3 length: 15 amino acids. The ends were cut back, 7 bases at V and 2 bases at J, with 17 bases in the middle. The CDR3 sequence is CASTWGSGQNYGYTF. The DNA for the CDR3 is TGTGCCAGCACCTGGGGATCGGGACAAAACTATGGCTACACCTTC.